This section outlines one TCR beta chain sequence together with its context. The record originates from a study of blood T cell repertoires in COVID-19. In the original analysis: By means of reference gene primer amplification, nucleated cell counts were estimated. Method: immunoSEQ multiplex PCR; TCRdb's copy keeps in-frame clones and lacks some. V, J and clone size are taken as reported in that table, and D and trimming were inferred from the DNA itself. This sample has 200,000 to 250,000 clones, with nearly 90% found just once. CDR1 and CDR2 (germline): LGHNA, YNFKEQ. The CDR3 loop spans 14 amino acids. V shed 2 bases and J shed 11 bases, with 18 bases lying between them.

V is TRBV4-2 and J is TRBJ1-2; perhaps TRBD1 as D (6 bases). Sequenced input: peripheral blood. The clonotype originates from a woman aged 18-29 years who had recovered from COVID-19. The CDR3 DNA sequence: TGTGCCAGCAGCCAACTGGGACAACCGAATCCATACACCTTC. Amino acids: CASSQLGQPNPYTF.